Shown below are 11 T cell receptor beta chains from a single sample sequenced in a study of shared clonotypes between healthy human individuals. CD45RO-negative cells were positively selected for CCR7, leaving out terminally differentiated effector memory CD45RA+ cells. TCRdb's table, derived via immunoSEQ multiplex PCR, lists solely in-frame clones and lacks some. The sample yields about 2 million clones, less than 95% seen once. The specimen was naive CD8+ T cells sorted from blood. The receptors derive from a man aged 18 to 35 in good health.

The J gene is TRBJ1-1, the V gene TRBV2; 7 positions match TRBD1. The ends lost 11 bases at V and 1 base at J; junction bases unmatched: 7. From germline, CDR1 is SNHLY and CDR2 FYNNEI. This CDR3 region has 13 residues. The CDR3 is CAAYGTENTEAFF. CDR3 sequence (DNA): TGTGCCGCCTACGGGACAGAGAACACTGAAGCTTTCTTT. The full variable domain, in which reference TRBV2 and TRBJ1-1 provide the parts outside the CDR3, is EPEVTQTPSHQVTQMGQEVILRCVPISNHLYFYWYRQILGQKVEFLVSFYNNEISEKSEIFDDQFSVERPDGSNFTLKIRSTKLEDSAMYFCAAYGTENTEAFFGQGTRLTVV.

This clone occurred once. Other nucleotide sequences in the sample specify the same CDR3. This chain connects TRBV19 to TRBJ1-1; D ambiguous. V was shortened by 1 base and J by 4 bases, with 4 bases between the two germline ends. CDR1 is LNHDA and CDR2 is SQIVND in the germline V gene (reference sequence). The CDR3 loop spans 12 amino acids. CDR3 in amino acids: CASSIASTEAFF. The CDR3 DNA reads TGTGCCAGTAGTATAGCCAGCACTGAAGCTTTCTTT.

This clone was detected once. The same CDR3 also results from other DNA sequences found in this sample. The genes are TRBV9 and TRBJ2-4; 8 bases line up with TRBD2. Germline CDR1 and CDR2: SGDLS and YYNGEE. CDR3 length equals 12 residues. The ends lost 5 bases at V and 5 bases at J; junction bases unmatched: 0. This CDR3 reads CASSSGENIQYF. The CDR3 nucleotides are TGTGCCAGCAGTAGCGGGGAAAACATTCAGTACTTC.

The chain carries TRBV18 and TRBJ2-1; the D gene is possibly TRBD1 (6 bases). V shed 5 bases and J shed 3 bases, with 14 bases lying between them. From germline, CDR1 is KGHSH and CDR2 LQKENI. This CDR3 spans 15 amino acids. Here the CDR3 DNA reads TGTGCCAGCTCATACATACAGGGAAGCTACAATGAGCAGTTCTTC. Protein: CASSYIQGSYNEQFF.

The chain uses TRBV11-2 and TRBJ2-2; the D gene could be TRBD1 or TRBD2 (5 bases each). V lost 7 bases, J lost 3 bases, and 12 bases lay in between. The CDR3 is 14 residues long. CDR1 SGHAT and CDR2 FQNNGV come from the germline V gene. In DNA, the CDR3 is TGTGCCAGCATCGAGGGGACCTACACCGGGGAGCTGTTTTTT. It specifies CASIEGTYTGELFF.

A remark on this clone: The junction departs from germline at one end; a sequencing error may be responsible. This sequence joins TRBV7-7 and TRBJ2-1; D unresolved. The CDR3 length is 14 residues. The germline CDR1 and CDR2 sequences are SSHAT and FNYEAQ (reference sequence). The CDR3 loop is CASSLSEADNEQFF. In nucleotides, the CDR3 is TGTGCTAGCAGTCTCTCCGAGGCTGACAATGAGCAGTTCTTC.

J is TRBJ1-6 and V is TRBV4-1; 7 nucleotides line up with TRBD1. This CDR3 comprises 14 residues. The germline CDR1 and CDR2 sequences are MGHRA and YSYEKL. The V segment lost 1 base and the J segment 10 bases; nucleotides outside the gene matches: 4. The CDR3 DNA reads TGCGCCAGCAGCCAAGTCCACAGGGGATCACCCCTCCACTTT. It codes for CASSQVHRGSPLHF.

V is TRBV9 and J is TRBJ2-2, with TRBD2 as a possible D gene (5 bases). V was shortened by 0 bases and J by 3 bases, with 9 bases between the two germline ends. The CDR3 consists of 15 residues. The germline gives CDR1 SGDLS, CDR2 YYNGEE. This CDR3 reads CASSVGSGYTGELFF. CDR3 bases: TGTGCCAGCAGCGTAGGCAGCGGCTACACCGGGGAGCTGTTTTTT.

This sequence joins TRBV10-1 and TRBJ2-5, with 7 bases fitting TRBD2. Trimming removed 5 bases from V and 5 bases from J; junction bases left unmatched: 8. This CDR3 region has 14 residues. CDR1 is WNHNN and CDR2 is SYGVQD in the germline V gene (reference sequence). The CDR3 loop reads CASSPAGSWETQYF. CDR3 bases: TGCGCCAGCAGTCCAGCGGGATCATGGGAGACCCAGTACTTC.

The count of this clone is one. This chain links TRBV6-5 with TRBJ2-1, with 13 nucleotides matching TRBD2. The CDR3 totals 15 residues. The J segment lost 4 bases and the V segment lost 7 bases, leaving 4 bases of the junction unmatched. The germline CDR1 and CDR2 sequences are MNHEY and SVGAGI. CDR3 DNA sequence: TGTGCCAGCACCGCGGGACTAGCGGGATACAATGAGCAGTTCTTC. Its translation: CASTAGLAGYNEQFF.

The chain is built from TRBV7-9 and TRBJ2-5; TRBD2 might be the D (6 bases). The V end lost 5 bases, the J end lost 1 base, and 14 bases lay between the germline ends. The CDR3 spans 15 residues. Per the germline V gene, CDR1 is SEHNR and CDR2 is FQNEAQ (reference sequence). The CDR3 nucleotides are TGTGCCAGCAGCGGCTCCGGGGGTACCCAAGAGACCCAGTACTTC. Translation gives CASSGSGGTQETQYF.